Given below is one T cell receptor beta chain in context. Germline CDR1 MGHRA, CDR2 YSYEKL. V was clipped by 4 bases and J by 4 bases; unmatched bases: 7. The CDR3 consists of 17 residues. The data are from a study of cytomegalovirus exposure and HLA in healthy donors. Primers included in the PCR were 60 Vbeta and 13 Jbeta primers. The protocol was immunoSEQ multiplex PCR, while the TCRdb copy is restricted to in-frame clones and leaves out a portion. The data hold about 140,000 clones, with about 75% observed a single time. The rearrangement uses TRBV4-1 and TRBJ2-1, with TRBD2 identical over 13 bases. The sequence came from a woman aged 25 to 45 in good health and CMV-seronegative. The sample consisted of PBMCs. The CDR3 DNA follows: TGCGCCAGCAGCCTTACTAGCGGGGGGGCACCATACAATGAGCAGTTCTTC. Translated: CASSLTSGGAPYNEQFF.